This T cell receptor beta chain originates from a study of T cells in Graves' hyperthyroidism and ophthalmopathy. In the study overall: Peripheral blood was drawn at first diagnosis, prior to all treatment.

The study's findings and limits: In simple terms, a model built on 13 V-J features told ophthalmopathy apart from stable hyperthyroidism. Most thyroid clonotypes expanded above 0.001 appeared in blood too.

The PBMCs were sourced from fresh peripheral blood (about 9.7 ml). Germline CDR1 reads SGHRS; CDR2 reads YFSETQ. Trimming left V 0 bases short and J 0 bases short, with 9 bases between. The CDR3 runs to 16 residues. The CDR3 regions of TCR beta were amplified from RNA transcripts. During a first-round RT-PCR of the TCR CDR3, the HTBI primer set was used. TCRdb re-analysed the multiplex PCR reads in MiXCR, keeping a single row per CDR3 protein. Of approximately 590,000 distinct CDR3 sequences detected, roughly 14% appear once; the ten largest clones hold roughly 6.6%. With respect to this clonotype: Its antigen is currently unknown.

The sequence derives from a woman aged 25 to 39 with Graves' hyperthyroidism. The specimen sequenced was blood. The chain links TRBV5-1 to TRBJ1-4; the D is unclear. Here the CDR3 DNA reads TGCGCCAGCAGCTTGGTAGCATCACCAACTAATGAAAAACTGTTTTTT. The encoded protein is CASSLVASPTNEKLFF.